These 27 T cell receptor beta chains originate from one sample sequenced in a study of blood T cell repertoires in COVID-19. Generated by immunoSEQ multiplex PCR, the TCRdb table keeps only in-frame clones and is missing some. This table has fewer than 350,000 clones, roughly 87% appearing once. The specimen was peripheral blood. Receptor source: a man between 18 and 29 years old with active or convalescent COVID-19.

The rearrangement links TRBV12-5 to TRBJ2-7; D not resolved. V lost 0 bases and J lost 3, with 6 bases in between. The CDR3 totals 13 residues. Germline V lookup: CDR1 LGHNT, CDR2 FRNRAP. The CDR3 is CASGLVGSYEQYF. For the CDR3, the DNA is TGTGCTAGTGGTTTGGTTGGCAGCTACGAGCAGTACTTC.

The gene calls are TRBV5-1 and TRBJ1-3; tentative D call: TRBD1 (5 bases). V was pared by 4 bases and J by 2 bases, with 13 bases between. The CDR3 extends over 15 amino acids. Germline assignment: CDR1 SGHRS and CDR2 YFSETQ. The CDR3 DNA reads TGCGCCAGCAGCCCGTTTGGGGGGGCTGGAAACACCATATATTTT. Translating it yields CASSPFGGAGNTIYF. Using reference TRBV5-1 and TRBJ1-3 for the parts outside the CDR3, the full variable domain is KAGVTQTPRYLIKTRGQQVTLSCSPISGHRSVSWYQQTPGQGLQFLFEYFSETQRNKGNFPGRFSGRQFSNSRSEMNVSTLELGDSALYLCASSPFGGAGNTIYFGEGSWLTVV.

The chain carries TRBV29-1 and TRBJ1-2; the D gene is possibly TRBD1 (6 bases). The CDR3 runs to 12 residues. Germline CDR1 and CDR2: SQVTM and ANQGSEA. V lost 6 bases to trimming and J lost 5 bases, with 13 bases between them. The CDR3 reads CSVPTGPYGYTF. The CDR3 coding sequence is TGCAGCGTACCAACAGGGCCTTATGGCTACACCTTC.

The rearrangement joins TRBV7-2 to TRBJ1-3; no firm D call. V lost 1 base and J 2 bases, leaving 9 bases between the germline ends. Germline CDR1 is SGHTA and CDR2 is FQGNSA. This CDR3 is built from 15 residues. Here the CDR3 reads CASSLVYGPGNTIYF. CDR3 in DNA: TGTGCCAGCAGCTTAGTCTATGGTCCTGGAAACACCATATATTTT.

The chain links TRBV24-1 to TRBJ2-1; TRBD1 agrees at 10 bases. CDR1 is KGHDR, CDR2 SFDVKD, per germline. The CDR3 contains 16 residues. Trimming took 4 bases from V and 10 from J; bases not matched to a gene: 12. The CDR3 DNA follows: TGTGCCACCAGTGACCCTTCCCGGGACAGGGGAGGAGAGCAGTTCTTC. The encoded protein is CATSDPSRDRGGEQFF.

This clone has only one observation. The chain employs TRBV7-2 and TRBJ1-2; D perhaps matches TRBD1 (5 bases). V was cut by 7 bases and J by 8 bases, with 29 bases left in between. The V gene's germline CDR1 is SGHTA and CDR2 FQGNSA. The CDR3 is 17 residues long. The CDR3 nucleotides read TGTGCCAGCACCTGGTGGCAGGGTATTCGGCCGGGCCAAGGCTACACCTTC. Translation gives CASTWWQGIRPGQGYTF.

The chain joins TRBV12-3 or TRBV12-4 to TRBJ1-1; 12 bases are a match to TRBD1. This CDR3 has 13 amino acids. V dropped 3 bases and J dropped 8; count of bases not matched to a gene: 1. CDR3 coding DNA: TGTGCCAGCAGTTTGGGGACAGGGGGCGAAGCTTTCTTT. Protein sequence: CASSLGTGGEAFF.

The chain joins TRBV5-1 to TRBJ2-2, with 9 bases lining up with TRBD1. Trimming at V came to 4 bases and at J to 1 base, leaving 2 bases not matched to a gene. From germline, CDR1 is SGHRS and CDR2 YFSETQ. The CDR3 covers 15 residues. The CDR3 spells CASSKGQGNTGELFF. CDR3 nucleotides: TGCGCCAGCAGCAAGGGACAGGGGAACACCGGGGAGCTGTTTTTT.

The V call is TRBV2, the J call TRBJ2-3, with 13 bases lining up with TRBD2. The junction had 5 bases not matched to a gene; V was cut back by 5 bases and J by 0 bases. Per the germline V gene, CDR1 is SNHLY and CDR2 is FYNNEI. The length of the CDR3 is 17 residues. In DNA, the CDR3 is TGTGCCAGCAGTAGGGGACTAGCGGGGCTTAGCACAGATACGCAGTATTTT. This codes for CASSRGLAGLSTDTQYF.

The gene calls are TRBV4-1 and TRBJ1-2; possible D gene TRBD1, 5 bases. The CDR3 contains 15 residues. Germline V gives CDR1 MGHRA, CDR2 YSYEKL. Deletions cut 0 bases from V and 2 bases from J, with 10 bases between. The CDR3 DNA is TGCGCCAGCAGCCAAGATATCCGGGGGAACTATGGCTACACCTTC. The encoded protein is CASSQDIRGNYGYTF.

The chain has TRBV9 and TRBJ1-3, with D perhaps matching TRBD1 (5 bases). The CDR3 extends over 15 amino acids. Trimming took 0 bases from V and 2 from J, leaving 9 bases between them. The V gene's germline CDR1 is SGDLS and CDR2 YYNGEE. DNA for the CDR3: TGTGCCAGCAGCGTAGATTTAGGGGCTGGAAACACCATATATTTT. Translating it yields CASSVDLGAGNTIYF.

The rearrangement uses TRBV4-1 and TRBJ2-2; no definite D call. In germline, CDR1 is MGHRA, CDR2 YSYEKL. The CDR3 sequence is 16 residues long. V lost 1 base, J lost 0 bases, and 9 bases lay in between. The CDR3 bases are TGCGCCAGCAGCCAAGTAGCCGGTTCGAACACCGGGGAGCTGTTTTTT. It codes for CASSQVAGSNTGELFF.

The CDR3 protein is CASSGTGQGTDTQYF. CDR3 DNA sequence: TGTGCCAGCAGCGGAACGGGACAGGGTACAGATACGCAGTATTTT. J is TRBJ2-3 and V is TRBV5-6; 9 bases line up with TRBD1. From germline, CDR1 is SGHDT and CDR2 YYEEEE. The CDR3 is made up of 15 amino acids. V was pared by 4 bases and J by 3 bases, with 6 bases of the junction left unmatched.

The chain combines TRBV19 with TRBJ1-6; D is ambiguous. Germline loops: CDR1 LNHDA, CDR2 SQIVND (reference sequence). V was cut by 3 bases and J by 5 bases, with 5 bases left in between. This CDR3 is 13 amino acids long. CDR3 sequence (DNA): TGTGCCAGTAGTATTCGGGATAATTCACCCCTCCACTTT. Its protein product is CASSIRDNSPLHF.

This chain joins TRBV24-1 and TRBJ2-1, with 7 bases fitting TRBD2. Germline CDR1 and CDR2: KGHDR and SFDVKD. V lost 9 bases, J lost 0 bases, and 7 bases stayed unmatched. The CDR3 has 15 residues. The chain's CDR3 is CATARSGGSYNEQFF. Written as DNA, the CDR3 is TGTGCCACCGCCCGGTCGGGGGGCTCCTACAATGAGCAGTTCTTC.

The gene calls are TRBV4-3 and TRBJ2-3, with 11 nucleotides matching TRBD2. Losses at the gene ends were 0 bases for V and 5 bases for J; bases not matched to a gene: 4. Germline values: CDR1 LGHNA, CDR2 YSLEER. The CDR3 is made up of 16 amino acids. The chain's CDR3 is CASSQDRLAGLDTQYF. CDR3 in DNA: TGCGCCAGCAGCCAAGACCGACTAGCGGGGCTAGATACGCAGTATTTT.

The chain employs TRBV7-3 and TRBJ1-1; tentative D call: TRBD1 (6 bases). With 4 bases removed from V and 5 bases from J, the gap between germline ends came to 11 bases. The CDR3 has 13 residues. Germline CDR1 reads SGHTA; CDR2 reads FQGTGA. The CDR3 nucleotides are TGTGCCAGCAGCTCTGCCAGGGGAACTGAAGCTTTCTTT. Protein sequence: CASSSARGTEAFF.

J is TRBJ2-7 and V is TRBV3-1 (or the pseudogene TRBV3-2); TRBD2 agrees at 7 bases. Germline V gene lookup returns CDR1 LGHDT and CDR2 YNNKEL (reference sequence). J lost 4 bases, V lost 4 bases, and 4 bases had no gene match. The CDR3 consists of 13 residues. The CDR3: CASSRDYEYEQYF. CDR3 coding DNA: TGTGCCAGCAGCCGGGACTACGAATACGAGCAGTACTTC.

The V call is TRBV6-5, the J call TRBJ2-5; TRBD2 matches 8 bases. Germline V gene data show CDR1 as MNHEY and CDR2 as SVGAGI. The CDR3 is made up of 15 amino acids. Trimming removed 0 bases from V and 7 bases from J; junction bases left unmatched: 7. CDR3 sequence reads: CASSYSTLAGGTQYF. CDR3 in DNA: TGTGCCAGCAGTTACTCGACTCTGGCGGGAGGGACCCAGTACTTC.

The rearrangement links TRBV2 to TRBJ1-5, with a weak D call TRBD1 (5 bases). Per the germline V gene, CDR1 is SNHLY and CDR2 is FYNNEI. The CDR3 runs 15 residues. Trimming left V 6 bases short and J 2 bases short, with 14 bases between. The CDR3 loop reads CASRKGQGGNQPQHF. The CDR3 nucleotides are TGTGCCAGCAGGAAGGGGCAGGGTGGCAATCAGCCCCAGCATTTT.

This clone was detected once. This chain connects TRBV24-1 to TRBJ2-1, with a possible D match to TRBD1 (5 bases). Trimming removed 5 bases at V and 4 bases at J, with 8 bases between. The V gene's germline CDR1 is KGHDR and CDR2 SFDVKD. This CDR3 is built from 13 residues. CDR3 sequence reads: CATSGPGYNEQFF. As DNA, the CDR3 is TGTGCCACCAGTGGACCAGGGTACAATGAGCAGTTCTTC.

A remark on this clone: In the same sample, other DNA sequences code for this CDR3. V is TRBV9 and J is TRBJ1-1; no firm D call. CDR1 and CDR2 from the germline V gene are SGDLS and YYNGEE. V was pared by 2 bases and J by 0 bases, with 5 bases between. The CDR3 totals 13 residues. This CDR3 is CASSVSVNTEAFF. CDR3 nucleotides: TGTGCCAGCAGCGTTTCAGTGAACACTGAAGCTTTCTTT. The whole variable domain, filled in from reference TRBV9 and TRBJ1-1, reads DSGVTQTPKHLITATGQRVTLRCSPRSGDLSVYWYQQSLDQGLQFLIQYYNGEERAKGNILERFSAQQFPDLHSELNLSSLELGDSALYFCASSVSVNTEAFFGQGTRLTVV.

The chain's CDR3 is CASSPTGSQPQHF. CDR3 sequence (DNA): TGTGCCAGCTCACCGACAGGGAGCCAGCCCCAGCATTTT. The chain joins TRBV18 to TRBJ1-5; 7 bases line up with TRBD1. The CDR3 covers 13 residues. J gave up 7 bases and V 3 bases, and 3 bases lay outside the gene matches. Germline V gene lookup returns CDR1 KGHSH and CDR2 LQKENI. Using reference TRBV18 and TRBJ1-5 for the parts outside the CDR3, the full variable domain is NAGVMQNPRHLVRRRGQEARLRCSPMKGHSHVYWYRQLPEEGLKFMVYLQKENIIDESGMPKERFSAEFPKEGPSILRIQQVVRGDSAAYFCASSPTGSQPQHFGDGTRLSIL.

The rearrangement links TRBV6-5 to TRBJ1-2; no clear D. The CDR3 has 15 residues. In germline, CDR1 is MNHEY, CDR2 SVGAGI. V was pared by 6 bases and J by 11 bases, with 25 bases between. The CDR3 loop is CASRNSIDTSLAYTF. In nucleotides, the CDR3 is TGTGCCAGCAGAAATTCAATCGACACGTCGCTGGCGTACACCTTC.

The CDR3 DNA follows: TGTGCCAGCAGCGTAGGACAGGTTACTAACTATGGCTACACCTTC. This translates into CASSVGQVTNYGYTF. This sequence joins TRBV9 and TRBJ1-2; D might be TRBD1 (6 bases). The CDR3 is 15 amino acids. CDR1 is SGDLS, CDR2 YYNGEE, per germline. The V end lost 0 bases, the J end lost 0 bases, and 9 bases lay between the germline ends.

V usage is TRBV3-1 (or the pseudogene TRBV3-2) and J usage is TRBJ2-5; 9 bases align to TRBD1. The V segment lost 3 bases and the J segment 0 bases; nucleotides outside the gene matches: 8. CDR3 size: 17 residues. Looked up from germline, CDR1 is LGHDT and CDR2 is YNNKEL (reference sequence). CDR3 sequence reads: CASSQTLDRGYQETQYF. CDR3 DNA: TGTGCCAGCAGCCAGACCCTGGACAGGGGTTACCAAGAGACCCAGTACTTC.

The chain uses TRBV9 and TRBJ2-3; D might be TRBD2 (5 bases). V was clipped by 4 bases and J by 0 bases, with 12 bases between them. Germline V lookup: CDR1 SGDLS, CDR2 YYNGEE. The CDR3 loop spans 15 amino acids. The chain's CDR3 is CASSFGLFSTDTQYF. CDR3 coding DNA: TGTGCCAGCAGCTTTGGACTCTTTAGCACAGATACGCAGTATTTT.